This TCR beta chain was profiled in a study of blood T cell repertoires in COVID-19. Data came from immunoSEQ multiplex PCR; TCRdb stores just in-frame clones and leaves some out. The table has roughly 200,000 clones, over 80% seen once. The sequenced sample consisted of PBMCs or T cells enriched from blood (not recorded which). The sequence came from a man between 25 and 39 years old who had recovered from COVID-19.

CDR3 protein: CASSQGTGPSYEQYF. For the CDR3, the DNA is TGCGCCAGCAGCCAGGGGACAGGTCCTTCCTACGAGCAGTACTTC. V is TRBV4-3 and J is TRBJ2-7, with TRBD1 identical over 8 bases. Germline values: CDR1 LGHNA, CDR2 YSLEER. The junction had 5 bases not matched to a gene; V was cut back by 3 bases and J by 1 base. This CDR3 contains 15 residues.